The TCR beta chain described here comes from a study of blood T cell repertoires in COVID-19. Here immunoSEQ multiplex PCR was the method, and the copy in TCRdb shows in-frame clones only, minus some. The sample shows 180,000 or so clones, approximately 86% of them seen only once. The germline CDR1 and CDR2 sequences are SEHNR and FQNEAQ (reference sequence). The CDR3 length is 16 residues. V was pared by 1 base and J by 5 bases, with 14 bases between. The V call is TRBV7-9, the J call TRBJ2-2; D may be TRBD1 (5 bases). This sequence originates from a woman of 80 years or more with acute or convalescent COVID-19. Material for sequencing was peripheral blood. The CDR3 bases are TGTGCCAGCAGCTTAGTGGTCCCAGGGCGGACCGGGGAGCTGTTTTTT. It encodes CASSLVVPGRTGELFF.